The following is a T cell receptor (beta chain) sequence with its context. Its antigen is not identified. The protocol was immunoSEQ multiplex PCR, while the TCRdb copy is restricted to in-frame clones and leaves out a portion. The data show roughly 64,000 clones, over 75% seen once. These data come from a study of Tregs in tolerant kidney transplant recipients. Recipients received nonmyeloablative bone marrow transplants from related graft donors, with transient mixed chimerism. This CDR3 has 14 amino acids. V lost 4 bases, J lost 4 bases, and 3 bases stayed unmatched. CDR1 and CDR2 from the germline V gene are SGHTS and YDEGEE. Whole-study findings and limits: Some patients' samples used different primers over time, so nucleotide sequences weren't comparable.

This sequence joins TRBV5-8 and TRBJ2-5; 11 nucleotides agree with TRBD2. The sequences come from CD4+ T cells from blood (PBMCs), collected 6 months after the transplant. This clonotype was obtained from a human patient who received a combined kidney and bone marrow transplant. A subset of T cells may come from the graft donor. In DNA, the CDR3 is TGTGCCAGCAGCAACCTAGCGGGAGGAGAGACCCAGTACTTC. This codes for CASSNLAGGETQYF.